The rows below give T cell receptor beta chains drawn from one sample of a study of cytomegalovirus exposure and HLA in healthy donors. Measured with immunoSEQ multiplex PCR; TCRdb has only the in-frame clones, and not every one. This sample has about 140,000 clones; 80% occur once, and the top ten carry around 2.4%. The sample comprised PBMCs. Every receptor here comes from a man in his forties or fifties in good health and CMV-seronegative. Both conserved end residues are part of each CDR3. D genes are given only for firm matches. The size entry is marked missing in some rows and otherwise reads once, few, many or a size class.

TRBJ2-2 TRBV25-1 - TRBD1 TGTGCCAGCAGTGAGGACAGGGGCACCGGGGAGCTGTTTTTT CASSEDRGTGELFF
TRBJ1-6 TRBV15 - - TGTGCCACCAGCAGAGATCGGCGGCGCCCATCACCCCTCCACTTT CATSRDRRRPSPLHF
TRBJ2-7 TRBV6-6 few TRBD2 TGTGCCAGCGCTAGCGGAGGATACGAGCAGTACTTC CASASGGYEQYF
TRBJ2-5 TRBV7-8 - - TGTGCCAGCAGCTTAGTGGGTGGGCCAGAGACCCAGTACTTC CASSLVGGPETQYF
TRBJ1-4 TRBV9 - - TGTGCCAGCAGCGCCCAATCGGGGGGGAATGAAAAACTGTTTTTT CASSAQSGGNEKLFF
TRBJ2-7 TRBV6-6 - TRBD1 TGTGCCAGCAGTAGGACAGGGAGCTACGAGCAGTACTTC CASSRTGSYEQYF
TRBJ1-2 TRBV7-9 - - TGTGCCAGCAGCTTGGTTGGCGGAGATGGCTACACCTTC CASSLVGGDGYTF
TRBJ2-5 TRBV9 - - TGTGCCAGCAGCGTAACTAGCCGGGAAGAGACCCAGTACTTC CASSVTSREETQYF
TRBJ2-7 TRBV15 - TRBD1 TGTGCCACCAGCAGGAATCCCCAGGGGGTGACATCCTACGAGCAGTACTTC CATSRNPQGVTSYEQYF
TRBJ2-2 TRBV19 - TRBD1 TGTGCCAGCAGCCGGGCAGGGGGCCAAACTGAGAACACCGGGGAGCTGTTTTTT CASSRAGGQTENTGELFF
TRBJ2-7 TRBV2 once TRBD1 TGTGCCAGCAAGATAAGGACAGGGGGAGGTGAGCAGTACTTC CASKIRTGGGEQYF
TRBJ2-2 TRBV15 - - TGTGCCACCAGCAGACCACGGAGGAGGCCAGAGAACACCGGGGAGCTGTTTTTT CATSRPRRRPENTGELFF
TRBJ1-1 TRBV6-1 few - TGTGCCAGCGAGCGGGGGATCTCCGAAGAAGCTTTCTTT CASERGISEEAFF
TRBJ1-4 TRBV5-1 - - TGCGCCAGCACCCCACGGGATGCAACTAATGAAAAACTGTTTTTT CASTPRDATNEKLFF
TRBJ1-1 TRBV11-2 - - TGTGCCAGCAGCCCGTCCCGCGGGGCTTTCTTT CASSPSRGAFF
TRBJ1-3 TRBV30 - - TGTGCCTGGAGTCCCCAGGGAAACACCATATATTTT CAWSPQGNTIYF
TRBJ2-1 TRBV6-1 - TRBD2 TGTGCCAGCAGTGGAGCCTCTAGCGGGGGTACCCCCTACAATGAGCAGTTCTTC CASSGASSGGTPYNEQFF
TRBJ1-5 TRBV18 - - TGTGCCAGCTCACCAGTACAAATCAATCAGCCCCAGCATTTT CASSPVQINQPQHF
TRBJ1-2 TRBV10-2 - - TGCGCCAGCAAAGCGGGGGACCACTATGGCTACACCTTC CASKAGDHYGYTF
TRBJ1-2 TRBV14 - TRBD1 TGTGCCAGCAGCCAAAGAACGGGGACAGGGTTGGGCGGCTACACCTTC CASSQRTGTGLGGYTF
TRBJ2-1 TRBV6-5 - TRBD1 TGTGCCAGCAGTTACACGACAGGGGTCGATGAGCAGTTCTTC CASSYTTGVDEQFF
TRBJ2-1 TRBV5-1 - TRBD1 TGCGCCAGCACCCCAGGGCAGGGGGCAATAGGTGAGCAGTTCTTC CASTPGQGAIGEQFF
TRBJ1-1 TRBV9 once TRBD1 TGTGCCAGCAGCCAAAGACAGGGGACCATGGGCACTGAAGCTTTCTTT CASSQRQGTMGTEAFF
TRBJ2-3 TRBV6-1 - - TGTGCCAGCACCTGGACTAGCACAGATACGCAGTATTTT CASTWTSTDTQYF
TRBJ1-5 TRBV30 once TRBD1 TGTGCCTACGAACCACAGGGGAAGGGCAATCAGCCCCAGCATTTT CAYEPQGKGNQPQHF
TRBJ1-1 TRBV19 - - TGTGCCAGTAGTATGGGCTGGCAAAGGAACACTGAAGCTTTCTTT CASSMGWQRNTEAFF
TRBJ1-5 TRBV19 once - TGTGCCAGTAACTTCGGCAATCAGCCCCAGCATTTT CASNFGNQPQHF
TRBJ2-1 TRBV25-1 - TRBD2 TGTGCCAGCAGTGAAGCGGGAGGGGCCTACAATGAGCAGTTCTTC CASSEAGGAYNEQFF
TRBJ2-5 TRBV5-1 - - TGCGCCAGCAGCTTGGAGCGGGCAGGGGGTACTCCAGAGACCCAGTACTTC CASSLERAGGTPETQYF
TRBJ2-2 TRBV5-1 few TRBD2 TGCGCCAGCAGCCGAGGAGGTCTAGCGGGAGATACCGGGGAGCTGTTTTTT CASSRGGLAGDTGELFF
TRBJ2-1 TRBV6-5 - - TGTGCCAGCAGTTACTCGCCGGTGAACAATGAGCAGTTCTTC CASSYSPVNNEQFF
TRBJ1-1 TRBV7-9 - - TGTGCCAGCAGCCCAAGGACAGAGGAAGCTTTCTTT CASSPRTEEAFF
TRBJ1-1 TRBV27 - TRBD1 TGTGCCAGCAGACCGGGACAGATGAACACTGAAGCTTTCTTT CASRPGQMNTEAFF
TRBJ2-7 TRBV29-1 - - TGCAGCGTTAAAGGGGGGCCAGATTACGAGCAGTACTTC CSVKGGPDYEQYF
TRBJ2-3 TRBV21-1 once - TGTGCCAGCAGCAAAGGAGAGTGGGTTAGCATTAGCACAGATACGCAGTATTTT CASSKGEWVSISTDTQYF
TRBJ2-3 TRBV4-1 - - TGCGCCAGCAGCCAAGTCGCAGGGGTCAGCACAGATACGCAGTATTTT CASSQVAGVSTDTQYF
TRBJ2-7 TRBV7-7 once TRBD1 TGTGCCAGCAGCCCGGGACAGGGGGATTCCTACGAGCAGTACTTC CASSPGQGDSYEQYF
TRBJ2-3 TRBV18 few TRBD2 TGTGCCAGCTCACCACCTAAGGCGGGAGTCGGCGCAGATACGCAGTATTTT CASSPPKAGVGADTQYF
TRBJ1-4 TRBV7-9 - TRBD1 TGTGCCAGCAGCTCCCCGGGACAGGGACTAGAAAAACTGTTTTTT CASSSPGQGLEKLFF
TRBJ1-1 TRBV10-1 once TRBD1 TGCGCCAGCAGGGGGACAGGGGAGAACACTGAAGCTTTCTTT CASRGTGENTEAFF
TRBJ2-1 TRBV9 - TRBD2 TGTGCCAGCAGCGTAACCCCCGGGACTAGCGGGGGGGCGAGTGGAAATGAGCAGTTCTTC CASSVTPGTSGGASGNEQFF